Presented here are 28 T cell receptor beta chains from one specimen sequenced in a study of CD8+ T cells in alopecia areata. Treatment here: oral pan-JAK inhibitor, 5-10 mg twice daily. Alopecia areata patients had lesional scalp punch biopsies and peripheral blood taken from them. Extraction and reverse transcription of RNA yielded cDNA as the sequencing template. Clones were sequenced by immunoSEQ multiplex PCR, and TCRdb holds only the in-frame ones, with some missing. The sample records 10,000 to 15,000 clones, 65% to 70% being singletons. Sequencing used skin, obtained at week 4, from a patient treated with tofacitinib. The receptors were sampled from a human donor with alopecia areata.

V is TRBV4-1 and J is TRBJ1-3; D call uncertain. Germline CDR1 reads MGHRA; CDR2 reads YSYEKL. The CDR3 sequence is 15 residues long. V lost 1 base, J lost 3 bases, and 10 bases lay in between. As DNA, the CDR3 is TGCGCCAGCAGCCAAGTATCCGGGTTTGGAAACACCATATATTTT. It specifies CASSQVSGFGNTIYF.

The rearrangement uses TRBV6-1 and TRBJ2-6; 8 nucleotides line up with TRBD1. This CDR3 is built from 13 residues. Germline loops: CDR1 MNHNS, CDR2 SASEGT. After removal of 6 bases from V and 12 bases from J, the junction contained 7 bases not matched to a gene. The CDR3 region is CASSPTGALVLTF. For the CDR3, the DNA is TGTGCCAGCAGCCCGACAGGGGCCCTCGTCCTGACTTTC.

The genes are TRBV27 and TRBJ2-7; 8 nucleotides match TRBD2. CDR1 MNHEY and CDR2 SMNVEV come from the germline V gene (reference sequence). Trimming cost V 5 bases and J 4 bases; bases outside gene matches: 13. The CDR3 loop spans 16 amino acids. CDR3 residues: CASSPELAEGFYEQYF. The CDR3 region has the DNA TGTGCCAGCAGTCCGGAACTAGCGGAGGGGTTTTACGAGCAGTACTTC.

J is TRBJ1-4 and V is TRBV4-3; perhaps TRBD1 as D (5 bases). In germline, CDR1 is LGHNA, CDR2 YSLEER. Trimming removed 1 base at V and 1 base at J, with 10 bases between. This CDR3 region has 16 residues. CDR3 amino acids: CASSQGVTGTNEKLFF. CDR3 bases: TGCGCCAGCAGCCAAGGTGTAACAGGAACTAATGAAAAACTGTTTTTT.

The rearrangement links TRBV4-1 to TRBJ1-2; no reliable D call. Looked up from germline, CDR1 is MGHRA and CDR2 is YSYEKL. Trimming removed 2 bases at V and 8 bases at J, with 12 bases between. This CDR3 comprises 13 residues. The chain's CDR3 is CASSQSIPGGYTF. In nucleotides, the CDR3 is TGCGCCAGCAGCCAATCTATTCCGGGAGGCTACACCTTC.

The rearrangement uses TRBV19 and TRBJ2-3; 9 bases match TRBD1. From germline, CDR1 is LNHDA and CDR2 SQIVND (reference sequence). The junction had 7 bases not matched to a gene; V was cut back by 5 bases and J by 1 base. The CDR3 is made up of 16 amino acids. The CDR3 DNA reads TGTGCCAGTAGTCGCGGACAGGGGTACGGCACAGATACGCAGTATTTT. It encodes CASSRGQGYGTDTQYF.

This clone was recorded a few times. The chain is built from TRBV15 and TRBJ1-5, with no clear D. The CDR3 is made up of 14 amino acids. The germline V gene encodes CDR1 LNHNV and CDR2 YYDKDF (reference sequence). Trimming cost V 7 bases and J 0 bases, with 10 bases left between them. The CDR3 loop is CATTTTDSNQPQHF. DNA of the CDR3: TGTGCCACCACTACGACGGATAGCAATCAGCCCCAGCATTTT.

The V gene is TRBV4-3, the J gene TRBJ2-1; no definite D call. The V and J ends lost 0 bases and 0 bases respectively, with 15 bases between them. Germline lookup yields CDR1 LGHNA and CDR2 YSLEER. The CDR3 length is 18 residues. CDR3 region: CASSQDYGVGYSYNEQFF. In DNA form, the CDR3 reads TGCGCCAGCAGCCAAGATTACGGTGTGGGGTACTCCTACAATGAGCAGTTCTTC.

The chain carries TRBV19 and TRBJ1-2; D may be TRBD1 (5 bases). Trimming cost V 8 bases and J 2 bases, with 6 bases left between them. The CDR3 spans 11 residues. Germline V gene lookup returns CDR1 LNHDA and CDR2 SQIVND (reference sequence). The chain's CDR3 is CASRQNYGYTF. The CDR3, as DNA: TGTGCCAGTCGACAGAACTATGGCTACACCTTC.

The rearrangement uses TRBV6-5 and TRBJ1-1; 11 nucleotides align to TRBD1. After removal of 6 bases from V and 3 bases from J, the junction contained 3 bases not matched to a gene. The CDR3 loop spans 14 amino acids. Germline lookup yields CDR1 MNHEY and CDR2 SVGAGI. CDR3 coding DNA: TGTGCCAGCAGCCGGGACAGGGGGGACACTGAAGCTTTCTTT. This encodes CASSRDRGDTEAFF.

The chain has TRBV4-3 and TRBJ2-2; D may correspond to TRBD1 or TRBD2 (5 bases each). Between the trimmed V and J ends, which lost 0 bases and 4 bases, there was a span of 6 bases. The germline V gene has CDR1 LGHNA and CDR2 YSLEER. This CDR3 region has 14 residues. In nucleotides, the CDR3 is TGCGCCAGCAGCCAAGATGGGGGCACCGGGGAGCTGTTTTTT. Translation: CASSQDGGTGELFF.

A single count supports this clone. The chain links TRBV7-3 to TRBJ1-2; D remains unclear. The germline V gene encodes CDR1 SGHTA and CDR2 FQGTGA. The germline V and J ends were trimmed by 6 bases and 4 bases, with 18 bases remaining between them. The CDR3 consists of 15 residues. CDR3 in DNA: TGTGCCAGCAGTCCGACCACGTTGGGAGGCTATGGCTACACCTTC. As protein: CASSPTTLGGYGYTF.

The chain uses TRBV2 and TRBJ2-6; a weak D match, TRBD1 (5 bases). CDR1 is SNHLY and CDR2 is FYNNEI in the germline V gene. The germline V and J ends were trimmed by 6 bases and 0 bases, with 9 bases remaining between them. This CDR3 comprises 15 residues. CDR3 protein: CASSPQVSGANVLTF. Written as DNA, the CDR3 is TGTGCCAGCAGCCCACAGGTCTCTGGGGCCAACGTCCTGACTTTC. Drawing the rest from reference TRBV2 and TRBJ2-6, the complete variable domain is EPEVTQTPSHQVTQMGQEVILRCVPISNHLYFYWYRQILGQKVEFLVSFYNNEISEKSEIFDDQFSVERPDGSNFTLKIRSTKLEDSAMYFCASSPQVSGANVLTFGAGSRLTVL.

This clone was detected only once. The chain employs TRBV2 and TRBJ1-5, with TRBD1 as a possible D gene (5 bases). Trimming removed 5 bases from V and 7 bases from J, with 12 bases in between. CDR1 and CDR2 from the germline V gene are SNHLY and FYNNEI. The CDR3 is made up of 13 amino acids. DNA for the CDR3: TGTGCCAGCAGTTTGGAAAGGGGACAGCCCCAGCATTTT. Its protein product is CASSLERGQPQHF.

This chain joins TRBV11-2 and TRBJ2-7, with D maybe TRBD2 (5 bases). Looked up from germline, CDR1 is SGHAT and CDR2 is FQNNGV. The V end lost 8 bases, the J end lost 5 bases, and 16 bases lay between the germline ends. CDR3 size: 13 residues. The CDR3 here is CASARRGYHEQYF. The CDR3 DNA sequence: TGTGCCAGCGCTAGGAGAGGGTACCACGAGCAGTACTTC.

The chain couples TRBV10-3 to TRBJ2-7; D unresolved. V lost 6 bases to trimming and J lost 2 bases, with 14 bases between them. Germline loops: CDR1 ENHRY, CDR2 SYGVKD. The CDR3 consists of 14 residues. The CDR3 spells CAIRRTNVAYEQYF. CDR3 nucleotides: TGTGCCATCAGGCGGACCAACGTGGCCTACGAGCAGTACTTC.

The rearrangement uses TRBV11-2 and TRBJ1-2; the D gene is possibly TRBD1 (6 bases). Trimming cost V 5 bases and J 3 bases, with 25 bases left between them. There are 18 residues in the CDR3. From germline, CDR1 is SGHAT and CDR2 FQNNGV. The CDR3, as DNA: TGTGCCAGCAGCCCGACGATGACAGGACCCCGAAGGTACTATGGCTACACCTTC. Its translation is CASSPTMTGPRRYYGYTF.

The J gene is TRBJ2-7, the V gene TRBV13; D remains unclear. Germline CDR1 is PRHDT and CDR2 is FYEKMQ (reference sequence). Deletions cut 2 bases from V and 2 bases from J, with 13 bases between. The CDR3 covers 15 residues. CDR3 sequence: CASSLRQTGPYEQYF. CDR3 bases: TGTGCCAGCAGCTTACGCCAGACTGGGCCCTACGAGCAGTACTTC.

The rearrangement uses TRBV6-5 and TRBJ2-7, with a possible D match to TRBD1 (5 bases). In germline, CDR1 is MNHEY, CDR2 SVGAGI. The CDR3 spans 13 residues. V lost 6 bases and J 5 bases, leaving 14 bases between the germline ends. CDR3 amino acids: CASSPQGVHEQYF. The DNA for the CDR3 is TGTGCCAGCAGCCCCCAAGGGGTCCACGAGCAGTACTTC.

The rearrangement joins TRBV7-2 to TRBJ2-1; D may be TRBD2 (6 bases). This CDR3 comprises 15 residues. Germline V lookup: CDR1 SGHTA, CDR2 FQGNSA. V dropped 1 base and J dropped 2 bases, with 9 bases sitting between them. The CDR3 nucleotides read TGTGCCAGCAGCTTAGTTGCGGGGACCTACAATGAGCAGTTCTTC. This gives the protein CASSLVAGTYNEQFF. Together with reference TRBV7-2 and TRBJ2-1, the CDR3 gives the full variable domain: GAGVSQSPSNKVTEKGKDVELRCDPISGHTALYWYRQSLGQGLEFLIYFQGNSAPDKSGLPSDRFSAERTGGSVSTLTIQRTQQEDSAVYLCASSLVAGTYNEQFFGPGTRLTVL.

The chain couples TRBV15 to TRBJ2-7, with TRBD1 as a possible D gene (6 bases). CDR1 LNHNV and CDR2 YYDKDF come from the germline V gene (reference sequence). Trimming removed 0 bases at V and 7 bases at J, with 22 bases between. CDR3 length: 17 residues. The CDR3 coding sequence is TGTGCCACCAGCAGAGAGGGGACACCTCAATCTACTGTAGAGCAGTACTTC. Protein: CATSREGTPQSTVEQYF.

The rearrangement joins TRBV4-3 to TRBJ1-1, with D hard to call. Trimming stripped 0 bases from V and 1 base from J, with 12 bases between. This CDR3 contains 16 residues. CDR1 and CDR2 (germline): LGHNA, YSLEER. The DNA of the CDR3 is TGCGCCAGCAGCCAAGATTGGGGAGTCCAGAACACTGAAGCTTTCTTT. This sequence encodes CASSQDWGVQNTEAFF.

V and J are TRBV5-6 and TRBJ2-7; the D gene is possibly TRBD2 (5 bases). Per the germline V gene, CDR1 is SGHDT and CDR2 is YYEEEE. V was clipped by 5 bases and J by 6 bases, with 15 bases between them. The CDR3 covers 13 residues. As DNA, the CDR3 is TGTGCCAGCAGTTTGTTCACGGGGAGCGAGCAGTACTTC. The encoded protein is CASSLFTGSEQYF. Filled out from reference TRBV5-6 and TRBJ2-7, the complete variable domain reads DAGVTQSPTHLIKTRGQQVTLRCSPKSGHDTVSWYQQALGQGPQFIFQYYEEEERQRGNFPDRFSGHQFPNYSSELNVNALLLGDSALYLCASSLFTGSEQYFGPGTRLTVT.

This rearrangement joins TRBV6-6 to TRBJ1-1; maybe TRBD1 (5 bases). CDR1 is MNHNY, CDR2 SVGAGI, per germline (reference sequence). Trimming cost V 2 bases and J 3 bases, with 7 bases left between them. This CDR3 region has 13 residues. The DNA of the CDR3 is TGTGCCAGCAGTTACCGACAGCACACTGAAGCTTTCTTT. It codes for CASSYRQHTEAFF.

The chain has TRBV14 and TRBJ2-3, with 9 bases matching TRBD1. CDR1 and CDR2 from the germline V gene are SGHDN and FVKESK. After removal of 1 base from V and 4 bases from J, the junction contained 9 bases not matched to a gene. The CDR3 has 17 amino acids. The DNA of the CDR3 is TGTGCCAGCAGCCAAGTGATCGGGACAGGGCATGCAGATACGCAGTATTTT. Translating gives CASSQVIGTGHADTQYF.

This clone was observed once. The chain couples TRBV5-6 to TRBJ1-1; D uncertain. This CDR3 is built from 13 residues. The germline gives CDR1 SGHDT, CDR2 YYEEEE. The V gene lost 2 bases and the J gene lost 5 bases, with 10 bases spanning the gap. CDR3 in DNA: TGTGCCAGCAGCTTAGGAAGAACAACTGAAGCTTTCTTT. It encodes CASSLGRTTEAFF. The whole variable domain, remainder taken from reference TRBV5-6 and TRBJ1-1, is DAGVTQSPTHLIKTRGQQVTLRCSPKSGHDTVSWYQQALGQGPQFIFQYYEEEERQRGNFPDRFSGHQFPNYSSELNVNALLLGDSALYLCASSLGRTTEAFFGQGTRLTVV.

The chain combines TRBV11-3 with TRBJ1-2; D not resolved. The germline CDR1 and CDR2 sequences are SGHNT and YENEEA. V lost 0 bases and J 2 bases, leaving 4 bases between the germline ends. This CDR3 has 13 amino acids. For the CDR3, the DNA is TGTGCCAGCAGCTTAGAAGCCAACTATGGCTACACCTTC. It specifies CASSLEANYGYTF.

In regard to this clone: The DNA is omitted, as the CDR3 cannot be located on it reliably, and the CDR3 follows TCRdb's listing. The gene calls are TRBV2 and TRBJ1-4. The CDR3 comprises 16 residues, both ends counted. In germline, CDR1 is SNHLY, CDR2 FYNNEI. The CDR3 spells CASSVFRRAGNEKLFF.